Presented here are 6 T cell receptor beta chains from one specimen sequenced in a study of Ad26.COV2.S vaccination and SARS-CoV-2 variants. The treatment is: around 19 received Ad26.COV2.S at low or high dose, single or two shots; about 5 received placebo; per-sample allocation not given. It was on day 63 after the first vaccine or placebo injection that samples were taken. Sequenced by immunoSEQ multiplex PCR; TCRdb stores in-frame clones only, minus some. In the table there are a few hundred thousand clones, around 91% of which are singletons. The sample here was peripheral blood, taken in a trial of Ad26.COV2.S vaccine versus placebo. Source of these receptors: a person aged 18-60 years who received the Ad26.COV2.S COVID-19 vaccine or a placebo.

This chain connects TRBV19 to TRBJ1-1; possibly TRBD1 for D (6 bases). Germline V gene data show CDR1 as LNHDA and CDR2 as SQIVND (reference sequence). Trimming took off 3 bases at V and 4 bases at J, with 12 bases between the two ends. This CDR3 region has 14 residues. CDR3 loop: CASSIGGLVTEAFF. The CDR3, as DNA: TGTGCCAGTAGTATCGGGGGGCTGGTCACTGAAGCTTTCTTT. The full variable domain, its missing parts supplied by reference TRBV19 and TRBJ1-1, is DGGITQSPKYLFRKEGQNVTLSCEQNLNHDAMYWYRQDPGQGLRLIYYSQIVNDFQKGDIAEGYSVSREKKESFPLTVTSAQKNPTAFYLCASSIGGLVTEAFFGQGTRLTVV.

The genes are TRBV7-2 and TRBJ2-3, with TRBD2 identical over 7 bases. Unmatched junction bases numbered 12, after V lost 5 bases and J lost 4 bases. Germline assignment: CDR1 SGHTA and CDR2 FQGNSA. The CDR3 contains 16 residues. In DNA form, the CDR3 reads TGTGCCAGCAGCCCGGACGTGACTGGGGGGGCAGATACGCAGTATTTT. This gives the protein CASSPDVTGGADTQYF. The whole variable domain, filled in from reference TRBV7-2 and TRBJ2-3, reads GAGVSQSPSNKVTEKGKDVELRCDPISGHTALYWYRQSLGQGLEFLIYFQGNSAPDKSGLPSDRFSAERTGGSVSTLTIQRTQQEDSAVYLCASSPDVTGGADTQYFGPGTRLTVL.

This clone was counted once. The V call is TRBV5-1, the J call TRBJ2-1; tentative D call: TRBD1 (5 bases). Germline-derived CDR1 and CDR2 are SGHRS and YFSETQ. V was pared by 0 bases and J by 0 bases, with 13 bases between. This CDR3 has 17 amino acids. The chain's CDR3 is CASSLGSGSSSYNEQFF. The DNA of the CDR3 is TGCGCCAGCAGCTTGGGTTCAGGGTCCAGCTCCTACAATGAGCAGTTCTTC.

The chain employs TRBV7-9 and TRBJ2-5; D perhaps matches TRBD2 (6 bases). V gave up 5 bases and J gave up 5 bases, with 15 bases separating them. This CDR3 is built from 14 residues. Looked up from germline, CDR1 is SEHNR and CDR2 is FQNEAQ (reference sequence). DNA for the CDR3: TGTGCCAGCAGCCGACCGGGAGAGAGGGAGACCCAGTACTTC. Translating gives CASSRPGERETQYF.

This clone turned up a few times. In DNA form, the CDR3 reads TGTGCCAGCAGTCCGAGAGGAAGGGGGTCGGCTGAAGCTTTCTTT. Encoded protein: CASSPRGRGSAEAFF. The V gene is TRBV27, the J gene TRBJ1-1, with a tentative D call TRBD1 (6 bases). The CDR3 length is 15 residues. V was pared by 5 bases and J by 6 bases, with 19 bases between. The germline V gene has CDR1 MNHEY and CDR2 SMNVEV (reference sequence).

This chain joins TRBV28 and TRBJ1-5; possible D gene TRBD1, 5 bases. V lost 6 bases and J lost 2, with 14 bases in between. The CDR3 has 15 residues. Per the germline V gene, CDR1 is MDHEN and CDR2 is SYDVKM. CDR3 protein: CASRPAGQGNQPQHF. The DNA of the CDR3 is TGTGCCAGCAGACCGGCGGGGCAGGGCAATCAGCCCCAGCATTTT.